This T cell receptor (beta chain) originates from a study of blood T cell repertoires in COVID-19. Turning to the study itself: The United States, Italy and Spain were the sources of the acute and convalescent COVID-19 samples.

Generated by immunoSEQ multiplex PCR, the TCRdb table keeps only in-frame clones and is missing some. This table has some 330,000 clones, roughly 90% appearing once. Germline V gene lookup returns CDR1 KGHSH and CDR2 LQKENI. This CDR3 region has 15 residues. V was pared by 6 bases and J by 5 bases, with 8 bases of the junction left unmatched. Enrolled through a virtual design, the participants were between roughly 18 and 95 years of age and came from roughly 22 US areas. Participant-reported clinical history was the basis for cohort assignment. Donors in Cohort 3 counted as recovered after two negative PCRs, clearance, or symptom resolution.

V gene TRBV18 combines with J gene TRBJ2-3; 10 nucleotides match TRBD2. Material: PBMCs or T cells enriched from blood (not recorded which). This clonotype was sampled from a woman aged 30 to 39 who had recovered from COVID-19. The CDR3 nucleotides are TGTGCCAGCTCGGGAATTGGGACTAGCGTAGATACGCAGTATTTT. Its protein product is CASSGIGTSVDTQYF.